This T cell receptor (beta chain) was retrieved from a study of neurological immune-mediated disorders. Study-level findings and limits: HTLV-1-associated myelopathy led in TCR clonal expansion, while multiple sclerosis ranked lowest, below healthy controls.

Time point defined: technical triplicate 1. V was shortened by 5 bases and J by 5 bases, with 12 bases between the two germline ends. The CDR3 has 14 residues. In this sample, this clonotype turned up many times. Its antigen is not known. 5'RACE with 10-nucleotide random UMIs produced the cDNA. TCRdb reanalysed the 5' RACE reads using MiXCR and keeps one entry per CDR3 protein. The sample contains 20,000 to 30,000 distinct CDR3 sequences, about 12% of which appear only once. The V call is TRBV12-3 or TRBV12-4, the J call TRBJ1-4; tentatively, D is TRBD1 (6 bases). This clonotype was obtained from a female donor with HTLV-1-associated myelopathy (HAM/TSP). Sequenced input: CD4+ T cells from blood. CDR3 protein: CASSPGHGNEKLFF. CDR3 sequence (DNA): TGTGCCAGCAGTCCGGGACACGGCAATGAAAAACTGTTTTTT.